This T cell receptor (beta chain) was profiled in a study of cytomegalovirus exposure and HLA in healthy donors. Germline trimming cut 4 bases from V and 0 bases from J; bases unmatched to any gene: 6. Germline CDR1 and CDR2: SGHRS and YFSETQ. This CDR3 has 16 residues. PCR primers comprised 60 Vbeta and 13 Jbeta primers. TCRdb's copy holds only in-frame clones and misses some; the assay was immunoSEQ multiplex PCR. Of roughly 140,000 clones in the sample, about 68% were seen once. Remarks on this clone: Its antigen is unidentified.

Study-wide results and limits: Analysis was carried out at a later point, and it linked a missense DCLRE1C variant to TCR beta V- and J-gene trimming. Most TCR sequences were uncommon, yet certain public TCRs appeared in many donors. Common viral pathogens seemed, in a later analysis, to connect with several of the most significant clusters.

This TCR was recovered from a man aged 18-30 years in good health and CMV-seronegative. Sequencing used PBMCs. The chain uses TRBV5-1 and TRBJ2-2, with 7 bases identical to TRBD1. The chain's CDR3 is CASSRSGQTNTGELFF. CDR3 in DNA: TGCGCCAGCAGCCGGTCGGGACAGACGAACACCGGGGAGCTGTTTTTT.